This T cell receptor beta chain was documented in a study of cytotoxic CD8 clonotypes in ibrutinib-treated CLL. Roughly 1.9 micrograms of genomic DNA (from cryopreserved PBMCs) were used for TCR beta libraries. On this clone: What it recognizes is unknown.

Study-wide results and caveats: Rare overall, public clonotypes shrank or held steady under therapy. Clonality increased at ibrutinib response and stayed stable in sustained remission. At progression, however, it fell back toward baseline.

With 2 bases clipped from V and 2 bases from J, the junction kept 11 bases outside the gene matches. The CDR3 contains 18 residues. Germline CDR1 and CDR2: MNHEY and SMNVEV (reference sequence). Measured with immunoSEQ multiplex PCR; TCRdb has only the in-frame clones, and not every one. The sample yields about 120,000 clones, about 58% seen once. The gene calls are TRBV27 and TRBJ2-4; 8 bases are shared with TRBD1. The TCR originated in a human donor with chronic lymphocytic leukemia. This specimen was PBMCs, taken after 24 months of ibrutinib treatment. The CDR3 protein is CASSLGRGRGLTKNIQYF. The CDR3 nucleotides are TGTGCCAGCAGTTTAGGTAGGGGCAGGGGGCTGACCAAAAACATTCAGTACTTC.